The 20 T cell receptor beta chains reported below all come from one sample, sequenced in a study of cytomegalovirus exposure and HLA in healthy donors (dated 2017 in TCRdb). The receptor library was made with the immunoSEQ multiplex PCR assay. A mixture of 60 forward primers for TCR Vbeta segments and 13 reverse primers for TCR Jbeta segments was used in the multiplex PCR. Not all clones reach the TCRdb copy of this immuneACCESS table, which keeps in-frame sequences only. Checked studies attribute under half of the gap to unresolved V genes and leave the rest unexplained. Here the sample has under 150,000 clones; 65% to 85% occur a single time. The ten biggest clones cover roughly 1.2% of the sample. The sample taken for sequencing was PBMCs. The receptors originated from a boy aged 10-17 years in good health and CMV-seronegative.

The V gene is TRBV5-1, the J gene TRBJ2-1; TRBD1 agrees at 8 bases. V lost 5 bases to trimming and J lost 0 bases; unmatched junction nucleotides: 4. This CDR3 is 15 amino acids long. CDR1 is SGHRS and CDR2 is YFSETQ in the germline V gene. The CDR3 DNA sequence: TGCGCCAGCAGGCCCGACAGGGGCTCCTACAATGAGCAGTTCTTC. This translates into CASRPDRGSYNEQFF.

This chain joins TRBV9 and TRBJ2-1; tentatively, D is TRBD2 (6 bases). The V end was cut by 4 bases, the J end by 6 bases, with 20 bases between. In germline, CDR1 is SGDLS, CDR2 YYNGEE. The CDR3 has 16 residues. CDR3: CASSTGWGGLSNEQFF. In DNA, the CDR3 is TGTGCCAGCAGCACCGGGTGGGGAGGCTTGTCCAATGAGCAGTTCTTC. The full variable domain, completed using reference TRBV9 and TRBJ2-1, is DSGVTQTPKHLITATGQRVTLRCSPRSGDLSVYWYQQSLDQGLQFLIQYYNGEERAKGNILERFSAQQFPDLHSELNLSSLELGDSALYFCASSTGWGGLSNEQFFGPGTRLTVL.

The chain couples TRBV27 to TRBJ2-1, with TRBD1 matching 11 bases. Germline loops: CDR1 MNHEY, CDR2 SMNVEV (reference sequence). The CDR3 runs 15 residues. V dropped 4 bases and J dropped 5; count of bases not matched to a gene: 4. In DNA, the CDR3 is TGTGCCAGCAGTTGGACAGGGGGCGACGACAATGAGCAGTTCTTC. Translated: CASSWTGGDDNEQFF.

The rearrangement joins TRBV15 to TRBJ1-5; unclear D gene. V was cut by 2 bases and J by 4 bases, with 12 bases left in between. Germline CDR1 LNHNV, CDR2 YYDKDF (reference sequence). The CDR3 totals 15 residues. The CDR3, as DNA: TGTGCCACCAGCAGACTCGGGGTTGGAAATCAGCCCCAGCATTTT. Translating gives CATSRLGVGNQPQHF.

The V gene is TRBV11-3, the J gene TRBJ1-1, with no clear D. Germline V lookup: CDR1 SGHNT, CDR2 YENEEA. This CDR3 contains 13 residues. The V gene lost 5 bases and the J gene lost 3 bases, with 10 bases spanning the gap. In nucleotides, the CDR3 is TGTGCCAGCAGCAGAGGTTGGGACACTGAAGCTTTCTTT. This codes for CASSRGWDTEAFF.

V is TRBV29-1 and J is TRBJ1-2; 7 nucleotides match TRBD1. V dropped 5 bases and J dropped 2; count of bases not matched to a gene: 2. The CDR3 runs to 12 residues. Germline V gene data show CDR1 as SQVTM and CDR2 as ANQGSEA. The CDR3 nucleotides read TGCAGCGTTACACAGGGGAACTATGGCTACACCTTC. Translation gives CSVTQGNYGYTF.

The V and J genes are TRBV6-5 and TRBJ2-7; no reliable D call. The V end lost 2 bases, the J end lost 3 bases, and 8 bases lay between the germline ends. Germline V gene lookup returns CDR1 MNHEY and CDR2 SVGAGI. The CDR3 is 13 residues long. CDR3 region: CASSYRDNYEQYF. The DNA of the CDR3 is TGTGCCAGCAGTTACCGCGACAACTACGAGCAGTACTTC.

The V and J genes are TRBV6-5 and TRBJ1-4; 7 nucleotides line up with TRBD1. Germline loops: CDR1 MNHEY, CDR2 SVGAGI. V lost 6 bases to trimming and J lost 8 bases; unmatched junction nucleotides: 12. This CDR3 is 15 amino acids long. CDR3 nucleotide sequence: TGTGCCAGCAGCCCCGGGGGCAGGGGGTCCGAAAAACTGTTTTTT. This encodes CASSPGGRGSEKLFF.

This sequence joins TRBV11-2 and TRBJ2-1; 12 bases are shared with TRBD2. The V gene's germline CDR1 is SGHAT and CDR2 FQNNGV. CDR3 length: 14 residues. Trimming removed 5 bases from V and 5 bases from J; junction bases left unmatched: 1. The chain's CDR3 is CASSLAGGNNEQFF. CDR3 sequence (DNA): TGTGCCAGCAGCCTAGCGGGAGGGAACAATGAGCAGTTCTTC. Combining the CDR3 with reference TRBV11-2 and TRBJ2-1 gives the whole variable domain EAGVAQSPRYKIIEKRQSVAFWCNPISGHATLYWYQQILGQGPKLLIQFQNNGVVDDSQLPKDRFSAERLKGVDSTLKIQPAKLEDSAVYLCASSLAGGNNEQFFGPGTRLTVL.

CDR3 sequence reads: CASSITGPGNEQFF. The CDR3 DNA is TGCGCCAGCAGCATTACAGGGCCGGGGAATGAGCAGTTCTTC. The chain joins TRBV5-1 to TRBJ2-1; a possible D gene is TRBD1 (6 bases). The CDR3 loop spans 14 amino acids. V dropped 4 bases and J dropped 7 bases, with 15 bases sitting between them. CDR1 and CDR2 (germline): SGHRS, YFSETQ.

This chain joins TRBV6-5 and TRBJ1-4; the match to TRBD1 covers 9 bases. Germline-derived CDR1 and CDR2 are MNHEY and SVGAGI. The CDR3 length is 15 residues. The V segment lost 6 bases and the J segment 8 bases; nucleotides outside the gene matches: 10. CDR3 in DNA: TGTGCCAGCAGCCCGGGACAGGGCCGGGGGGAAAAACTGTTTTTT. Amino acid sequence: CASSPGQGRGEKLFF.

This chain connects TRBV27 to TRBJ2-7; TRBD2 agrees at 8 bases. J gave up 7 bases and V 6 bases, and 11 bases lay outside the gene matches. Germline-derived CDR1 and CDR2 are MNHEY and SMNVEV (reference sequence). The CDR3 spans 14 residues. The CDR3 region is CASSLRGTRGEQYF. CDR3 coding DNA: TGTGCCAGCAGCCTTAGGGGGACTAGAGGAGAGCAGTACTTC.

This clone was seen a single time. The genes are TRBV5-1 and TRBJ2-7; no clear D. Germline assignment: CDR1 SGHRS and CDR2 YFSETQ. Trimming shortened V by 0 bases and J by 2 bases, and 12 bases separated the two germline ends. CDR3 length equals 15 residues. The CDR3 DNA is TGCGCCAGCAGCTTGGAGCCACAGCCTCCCTACGAGCAGTACTTC. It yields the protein CASSLEPQPPYEQYF.

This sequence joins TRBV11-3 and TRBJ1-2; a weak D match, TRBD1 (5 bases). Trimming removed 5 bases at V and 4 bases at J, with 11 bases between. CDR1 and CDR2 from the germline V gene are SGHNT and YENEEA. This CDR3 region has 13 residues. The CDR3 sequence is CASSPGGSYGYTF. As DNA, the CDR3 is TGTGCCAGCAGCCCCGGGGGGTCCTATGGCTACACCTTC.

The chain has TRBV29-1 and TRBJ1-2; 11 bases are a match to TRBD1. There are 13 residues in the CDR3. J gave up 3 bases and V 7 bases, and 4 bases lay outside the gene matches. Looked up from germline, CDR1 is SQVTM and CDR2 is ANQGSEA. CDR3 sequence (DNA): TGCAGCGCCGGGGACAGGGGGGACTATGGCTACACCTTC. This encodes CSAGDRGDYGYTF.

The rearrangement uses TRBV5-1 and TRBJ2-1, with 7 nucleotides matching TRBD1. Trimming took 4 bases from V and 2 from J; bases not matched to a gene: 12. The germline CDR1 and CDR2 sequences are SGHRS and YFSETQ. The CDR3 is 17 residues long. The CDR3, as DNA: TGCGCCAGCAGCCCTTTAGTTCCGGGACAGCCCTACAATGAGCAGTTCTTC. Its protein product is CASSPLVPGQPYNEQFF.

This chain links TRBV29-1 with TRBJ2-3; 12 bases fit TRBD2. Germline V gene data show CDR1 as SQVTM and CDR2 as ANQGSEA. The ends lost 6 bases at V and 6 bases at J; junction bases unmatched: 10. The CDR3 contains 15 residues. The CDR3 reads CSVGRTSGTRDTQYF. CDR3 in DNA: TGCAGCGTCGGCAGGACTAGCGGGACCAGGGATACGCAGTATTTT.

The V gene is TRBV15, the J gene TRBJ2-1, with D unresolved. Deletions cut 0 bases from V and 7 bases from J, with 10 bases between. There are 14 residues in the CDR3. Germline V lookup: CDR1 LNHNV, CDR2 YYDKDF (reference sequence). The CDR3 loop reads CATSRDLSRNEQFF. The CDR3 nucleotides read TGTGCCACCAGCAGAGATCTATCGCGGAATGAGCAGTTCTTC.

CDR3 in amino acids: CASRDTELHNEQFF. CDR3 coding DNA: TGCGCCAGCAGGGATACGGAGCTCCACAATGAGCAGTTCTTC. The chain is built from TRBV5-1 and TRBJ2-1; D is ambiguous. The V gene lost 5 bases and the J gene lost 5 bases, with 14 bases spanning the gap. The V gene's germline CDR1 is SGHRS and CDR2 YFSETQ. This CDR3 has 14 amino acids.

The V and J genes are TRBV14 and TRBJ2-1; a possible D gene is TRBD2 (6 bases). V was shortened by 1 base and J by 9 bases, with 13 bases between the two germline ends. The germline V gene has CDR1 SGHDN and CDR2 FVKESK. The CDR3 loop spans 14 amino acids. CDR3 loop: CASSQGLASAEQFF. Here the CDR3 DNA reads TGTGCCAGCAGCCAAGGTCTGGCTAGCGCTGAGCAGTTCTTC.